One and the same sample provided the 3 T cell receptor beta chains below, sequenced in a study of T cell changes during pregnancy in multiple sclerosis. The repertoire was sequenced with immunoSEQ multiplex PCR; TCRdb's copy has only in-frame clones and lacks some. The data hold 85,000 to 120,000 clones, with 85% to 95% observed a single time. Sequencing used peripheral blood, obtained after pregnancy. These receptors were collected from a female donor with multiple sclerosis, enrolled in a pregnancy study.

This rearrangement joins TRBV6-5 to TRBJ2-3, with 8 bases identical to TRBD1. J lost 13 bases, V lost 5 bases, and 11 bases had no gene match. The CDR3 loop spans 13 amino acids. Germline values: CDR1 MNHEY, CDR2 SVGAGI. In DNA, the CDR3 is TGTGCCAGCAGTCGCTCAGCAGGGGGCGGGAAGTATTTT. As protein: CASSRSAGGGKYF.

V usage is TRBV2 and J usage is TRBJ1-1, with unresolved D. This CDR3 comprises 13 residues. Germline V gene sequence: CDR1 SNHLY, CDR2 FYNNEI. Trimming took off 6 bases at V and 4 bases at J, with 12 bases between the two ends. DNA for the CDR3: TGTGCCAGCAGGAGGGTCCGGGGCACTGAAGCTTTCTTT. It specifies CASRRVRGTEAFF.

CDR3: CASRSGWTSGLIAKNIQYF. Here the CDR3 DNA reads TGTGCCAGCAGATCGGGCTGGACTAGCGGACTCATAGCCAAAAACATTCAGTACTTC. V and J are TRBV27 and TRBJ2-4; 10 nucleotides agree with TRBD2. V was pared by 6 bases and J by 0 bases, with 14 bases of the junction left unmatched. The CDR3 sequence is 19 residues long. Germline lookup yields CDR1 MNHEY and CDR2 SMNVEV (reference sequence).